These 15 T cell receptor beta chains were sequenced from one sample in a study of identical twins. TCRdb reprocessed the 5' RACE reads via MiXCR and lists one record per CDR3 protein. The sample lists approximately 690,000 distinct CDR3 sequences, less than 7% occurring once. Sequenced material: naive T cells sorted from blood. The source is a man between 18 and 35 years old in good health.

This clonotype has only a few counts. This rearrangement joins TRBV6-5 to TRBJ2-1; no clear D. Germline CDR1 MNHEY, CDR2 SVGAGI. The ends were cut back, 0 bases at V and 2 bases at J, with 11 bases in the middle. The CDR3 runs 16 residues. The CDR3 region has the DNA TGTGCCAGCAGTTACTCGACCGGTTCCCCCTACAATGAGCAGTTCTTC. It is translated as CASSYSTGSPYNEQFF.

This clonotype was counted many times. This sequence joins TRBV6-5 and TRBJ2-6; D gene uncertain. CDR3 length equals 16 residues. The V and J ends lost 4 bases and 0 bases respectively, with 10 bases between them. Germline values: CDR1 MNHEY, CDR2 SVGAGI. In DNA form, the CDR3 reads TGTGCCAGCAGTTCTCCCGCTAGCTCTGGGGCCAACGTCCTGACTTTC. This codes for CASSSPASSGANVLTF.

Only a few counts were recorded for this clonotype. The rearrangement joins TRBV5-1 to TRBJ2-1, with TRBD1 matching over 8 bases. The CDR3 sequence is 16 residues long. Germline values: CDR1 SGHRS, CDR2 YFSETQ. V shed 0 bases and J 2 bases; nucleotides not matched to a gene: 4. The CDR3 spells CASSLGDRGAYNEQFF. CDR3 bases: TGCGCCAGCAGCTTGGGAGACAGGGGCGCCTACAATGAGCAGTTCTTC.

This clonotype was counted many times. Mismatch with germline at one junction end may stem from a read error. The CDR3 DNA is TGCAGTGCTAGAGATCCCTCTAGCGGGAGCAGGTTT. Protein product: CSARDPSSGSRF. The J gene is TRBJ2-3, the V gene TRBV20-1; 10 bases line up with TRBD2. From germline, CDR1 is DFQATT and CDR2 SNEGSKA (reference sequence). The CDR3 length is 12 residues.

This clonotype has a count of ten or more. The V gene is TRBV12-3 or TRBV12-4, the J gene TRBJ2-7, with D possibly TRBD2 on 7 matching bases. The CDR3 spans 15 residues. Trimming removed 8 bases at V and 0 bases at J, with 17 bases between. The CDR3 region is CASLGRDISSYEQYF. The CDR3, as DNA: TGTGCCAGCTTAGGGAGGGACATCTCCTCCTACGAGCAGTACTTC.

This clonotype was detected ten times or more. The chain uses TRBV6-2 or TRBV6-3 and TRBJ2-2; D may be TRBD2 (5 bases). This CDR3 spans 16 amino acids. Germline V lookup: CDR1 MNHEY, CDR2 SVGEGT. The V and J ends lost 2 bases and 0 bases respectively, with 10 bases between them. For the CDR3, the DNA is TGTGCCAGCAGTTACGGGAGCACAGCGAACACCGGGGAGCTGTTTTTT. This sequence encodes CASSYGSTANTGELFF.

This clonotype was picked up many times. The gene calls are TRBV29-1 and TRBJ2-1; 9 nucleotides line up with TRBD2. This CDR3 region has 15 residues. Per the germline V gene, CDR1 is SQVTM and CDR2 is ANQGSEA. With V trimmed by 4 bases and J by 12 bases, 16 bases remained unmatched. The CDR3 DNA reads TGCAGCGTTGGACCCTCTAGCGGGATATTAGAGGGGCAGTTCTTC. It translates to CSVGPSSGILEGQFF.

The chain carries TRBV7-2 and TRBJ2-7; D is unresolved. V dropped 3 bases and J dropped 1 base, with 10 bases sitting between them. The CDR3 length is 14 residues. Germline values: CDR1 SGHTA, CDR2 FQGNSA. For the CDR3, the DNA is TGTGCCAGCAGCTTCCCCGGCAGATCCTACGAGCAGTACTTC. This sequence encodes CASSFPGRSYEQYF.

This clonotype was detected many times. The CDR3: CASSQWQGQRVNTQYF. In DNA form, the CDR3 reads TGCGCCAGCAGCCAGTGGCAGGGTCAGCGCGTAAATACGCAGTATTTT. The V and J genes are TRBV4-3 and TRBJ2-3, with D perhaps matching TRBD1 (5 bases). Looked up from germline, CDR1 is LGHNA and CDR2 is YSLEER. This CDR3 spans 16 amino acids. Trimming cost V 3 bases and J 7 bases, with 20 bases left between them.

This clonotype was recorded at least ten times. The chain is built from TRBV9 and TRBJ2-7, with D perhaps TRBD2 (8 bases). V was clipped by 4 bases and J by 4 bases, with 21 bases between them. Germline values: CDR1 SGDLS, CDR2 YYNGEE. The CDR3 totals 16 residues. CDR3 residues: CASSLREGARVYEQYF. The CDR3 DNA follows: TGTGCCAGCAGCCTCCGGGAGGGGGCTAGGGTTTACGAGCAGTACTTC.

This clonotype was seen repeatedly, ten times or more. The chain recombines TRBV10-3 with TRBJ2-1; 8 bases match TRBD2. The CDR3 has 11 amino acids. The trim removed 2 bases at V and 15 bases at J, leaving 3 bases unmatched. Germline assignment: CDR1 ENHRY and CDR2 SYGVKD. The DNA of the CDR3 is TGTGCCATCAGTGAGGCGGGAGGAGCGTTCTTC. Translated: CAISEAGGAFF.

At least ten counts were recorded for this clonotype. The CDR3 bases are TGCGCCAGCAGCTTGCTAAATCCGGGGCCAGGAAACATTCAGTACTTC. Encoded protein: CASSLLNPGPGNIQYF. The J gene is TRBJ2-4, the V gene TRBV5-1, with D perhaps matching TRBD1 or TRBD2 (5 bases each). CDR1 and CDR2 (germline): SGHRS, YFSETQ. The CDR3 is made up of 16 amino acids. Trimming cost V 1 base and J 6 bases, with 17 bases left between them.

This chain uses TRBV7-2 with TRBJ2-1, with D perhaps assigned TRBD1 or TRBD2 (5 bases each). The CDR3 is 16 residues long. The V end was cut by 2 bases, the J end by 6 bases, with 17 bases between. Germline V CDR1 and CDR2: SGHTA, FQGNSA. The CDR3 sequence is CASSLPTGPGRNEQFF. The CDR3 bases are TGTGCCAGCAGCTTACCTACGGGGCCCGGTCGCAATGAGCAGTTCTTC.

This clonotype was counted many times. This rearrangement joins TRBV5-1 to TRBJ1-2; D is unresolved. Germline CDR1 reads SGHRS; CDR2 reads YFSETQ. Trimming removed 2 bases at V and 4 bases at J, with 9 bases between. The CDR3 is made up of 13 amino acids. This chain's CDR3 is CASSFASGYGYTF. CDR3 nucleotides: TGCGCCAGCAGCTTTGCATCGGGCTATGGCTACACCTTC.

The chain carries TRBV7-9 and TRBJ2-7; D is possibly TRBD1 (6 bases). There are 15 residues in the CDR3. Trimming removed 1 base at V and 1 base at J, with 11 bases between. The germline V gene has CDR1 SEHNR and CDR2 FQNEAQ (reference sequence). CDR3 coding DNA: TGTGCCAGCAGCTTAGGAGGGACACCTTCCTACGAGCAGTACTTC. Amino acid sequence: CASSLGGTPSYEQYF.